The 6 T cell receptor beta chains given below trace back to one sample, sequenced in a study of neurological immune-mediated disorders. From the 5' RACE reads, TCRdb called clonotypes with MiXCR, one entry per CDR3 protein. The sample consists of some 38,000 distinct CDR3 sequences, roughly 4.8% of them appearing once. Sequencing was carried out using CD4+ T cells from blood. The receptors come from a man younger than 35 in good health.

This clonotype was seen at least ten times. The chain joins TRBV10-3 to TRBJ1-6, with 7 bases aligning to TRBD1. The CDR3 has 17 amino acids. V dropped 0 bases and J dropped 10; count of bases not matched to a gene: 12. The V gene's germline CDR1 is ENHRY and CDR2 SYGVKD. The CDR3 bases are TGTGCCATCAGTGAGTCGTTTGGGACAGCCCTCTCCTCACCCCTCCACTTT. This gives the protein CAISESFGTALSSPLHF.

There are many counts of this clonotype. The rearrangement links TRBV29-1 to TRBJ2-5, with a tentative D call TRBD2 (6 bases). There are 12 residues in the CDR3. V lost 4 bases and J lost 5, with 11 bases in between. Germline V lookup: CDR1 SQVTM, CDR2 ANQGSEA. The CDR3 protein is CSVGEDWETQYF. CDR3 DNA sequence: TGCAGCGTTGGGGAGGACTGGGAGACCCAGTACTTC. The entire variable domain, with the rest obtained from reference TRBV29-1 and TRBJ2-5, is as follows: SAVISQKPSRDICQRGTSLTIQCQVDSQVTMMFWYRQQPGQSLTLIATANQGSEATYESGFVIDKFPISRPNLTFSTLTVSNMSPEDSSIYLCSVGEDWETQYFGPGTRLLVL.

This clonotype was seen ten or more times. The genes are TRBV19 and TRBJ2-1; 8 bases fit TRBD1. This CDR3 is built from 17 residues. J was trimmed by 7 bases and V by 0 bases; bases with no gene match: 11. CDR1 LNHDA and CDR2 SQIVND come from the germline V gene (reference sequence). Written as DNA, the CDR3 is TGTGCCAGTAGTATAGACTTGACAGGGGCAGGGGGGAATGAGCAGTTCTTC. Translation gives CASSIDLTGAGGNEQFF.

This clonotype was seen repeatedly, ten times or more. The chain couples TRBV10-3 to TRBJ2-1; 9 bases are a match to TRBD1. Germline V gene sequence: CDR1 ENHRY, CDR2 SYGVKD. The trim removed 10 bases at V and 6 bases at J, leaving 7 bases unmatched. The CDR3 loop spans 13 amino acids. CDR3 bases: TGTGCCACGCGACAGGGGGTAGGCAATGAGCAGTTCTTC. This encodes CATRQGVGNEQFF.

This clonotype was observed a few times. The V gene is TRBV18, the J gene TRBJ2-1; D unresolved. V lost 6 bases, J lost 8 bases, and 14 bases lay in between. Looked up from germline, CDR1 is KGHSH and CDR2 is LQKENI. The CDR3 length is 13 residues. The CDR3 spells CASSRRSGDEQFF. The DNA of the CDR3 is TGTGCCAGCTCCCGCCGGTCTGGGGATGAGCAGTTCTTC. Combining the CDR3 with reference TRBV18 and TRBJ2-1 gives the whole variable domain NAGVMQNPRHLVRRRGQEARLRCSPMKGHSHVYWYRQLPEEGLKFMVYLQKENIIDESGMPKERFSAEFPKEGPSILRIQQVVRGDSAAYFCASSRRSGDEQFFGPGTRLTVL.

This clonotype was observed at least ten times. The V and J genes are TRBV7-9 and TRBJ2-1; D is undetermined. CDR3 length: 16 amino acids. V lost 2 bases to trimming and J lost 1 base, with 12 bases between them. CDR1 is SEHNR and CDR2 is FQNEAQ in the germline V gene (reference sequence). The DNA of the CDR3 is TGTGCCAGCAGCTTATGGCGGCTTTCTTCCTACAATGAGCAGTTCTTC. This codes for CASSLWRLSSYNEQFF.